This TCR beta chain was sequenced for a study of shared clonotypes between healthy human individuals. Whole-study results and caveats: With several donors compared, approximately 5% of naive CD4 clonotypes were shared. Relative to their counterparts shared across all four donors, non-shared clonotypes exhibited diminished generation probabilities. Large sequencing depth failed to make sorted-subset sequencing complete, rarefaction showed.

Comment on this clone: No antigen is known for it.

The repertoire was sequenced with immunoSEQ multiplex PCR; TCRdb's copy has only in-frame clones and lacks some. The repertoire holds approximately 340,000 clones, more than 60% seen once, with roughly a tenth in the top ten. The split of CD4+ cells yielded CD45RA+ naive and CD45RA-negative memory subsets. The sequencing input was memory CD4+ T cells sorted from blood. Subset defined: CD45RA-negative fraction. The sequence derives from a man younger than 45 in good health.

In DNA form, the CDR3 reads TGTGCCAGCAGCTTAGGATGGCAGGGTGATCAGCCCCAGCATTTT. Translation: CASSLGWQGDQPQHF. This rearrangement joins TRBV13 to TRBJ1-5; D possibly corresponds to TRBD1 (5 bases). This CDR3 contains 15 residues. V lost 0 bases, J lost 5 bases, and 11 bases lay in between. Germline-derived CDR1 and CDR2 are PRHDT and FYEKMQ (reference sequence).